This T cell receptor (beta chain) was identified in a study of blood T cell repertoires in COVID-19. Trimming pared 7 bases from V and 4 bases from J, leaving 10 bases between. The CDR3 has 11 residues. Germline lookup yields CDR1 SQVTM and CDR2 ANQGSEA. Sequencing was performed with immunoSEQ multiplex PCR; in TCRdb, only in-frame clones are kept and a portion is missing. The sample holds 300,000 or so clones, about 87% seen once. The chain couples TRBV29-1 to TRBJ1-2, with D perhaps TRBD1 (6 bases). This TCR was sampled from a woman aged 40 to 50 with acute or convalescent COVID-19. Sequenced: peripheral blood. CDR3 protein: CSDQGFYGYTF. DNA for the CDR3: TGCAGCGACCAGGGGTTCTATGGCTACACCTTC.